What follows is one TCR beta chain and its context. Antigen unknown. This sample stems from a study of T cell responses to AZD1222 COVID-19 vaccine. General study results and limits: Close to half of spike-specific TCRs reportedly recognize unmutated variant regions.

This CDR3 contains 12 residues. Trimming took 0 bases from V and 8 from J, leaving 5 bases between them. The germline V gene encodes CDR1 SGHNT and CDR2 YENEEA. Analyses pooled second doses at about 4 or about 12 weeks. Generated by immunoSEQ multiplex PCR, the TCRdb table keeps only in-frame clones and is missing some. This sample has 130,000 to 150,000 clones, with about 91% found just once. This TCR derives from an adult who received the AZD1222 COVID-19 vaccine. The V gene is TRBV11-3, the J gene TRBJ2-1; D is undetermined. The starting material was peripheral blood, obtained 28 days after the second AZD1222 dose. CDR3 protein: CASSLDRYEQFF. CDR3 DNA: TGTGCCAGCAGCTTAGACAGGTATGAGCAGTTCTTC.